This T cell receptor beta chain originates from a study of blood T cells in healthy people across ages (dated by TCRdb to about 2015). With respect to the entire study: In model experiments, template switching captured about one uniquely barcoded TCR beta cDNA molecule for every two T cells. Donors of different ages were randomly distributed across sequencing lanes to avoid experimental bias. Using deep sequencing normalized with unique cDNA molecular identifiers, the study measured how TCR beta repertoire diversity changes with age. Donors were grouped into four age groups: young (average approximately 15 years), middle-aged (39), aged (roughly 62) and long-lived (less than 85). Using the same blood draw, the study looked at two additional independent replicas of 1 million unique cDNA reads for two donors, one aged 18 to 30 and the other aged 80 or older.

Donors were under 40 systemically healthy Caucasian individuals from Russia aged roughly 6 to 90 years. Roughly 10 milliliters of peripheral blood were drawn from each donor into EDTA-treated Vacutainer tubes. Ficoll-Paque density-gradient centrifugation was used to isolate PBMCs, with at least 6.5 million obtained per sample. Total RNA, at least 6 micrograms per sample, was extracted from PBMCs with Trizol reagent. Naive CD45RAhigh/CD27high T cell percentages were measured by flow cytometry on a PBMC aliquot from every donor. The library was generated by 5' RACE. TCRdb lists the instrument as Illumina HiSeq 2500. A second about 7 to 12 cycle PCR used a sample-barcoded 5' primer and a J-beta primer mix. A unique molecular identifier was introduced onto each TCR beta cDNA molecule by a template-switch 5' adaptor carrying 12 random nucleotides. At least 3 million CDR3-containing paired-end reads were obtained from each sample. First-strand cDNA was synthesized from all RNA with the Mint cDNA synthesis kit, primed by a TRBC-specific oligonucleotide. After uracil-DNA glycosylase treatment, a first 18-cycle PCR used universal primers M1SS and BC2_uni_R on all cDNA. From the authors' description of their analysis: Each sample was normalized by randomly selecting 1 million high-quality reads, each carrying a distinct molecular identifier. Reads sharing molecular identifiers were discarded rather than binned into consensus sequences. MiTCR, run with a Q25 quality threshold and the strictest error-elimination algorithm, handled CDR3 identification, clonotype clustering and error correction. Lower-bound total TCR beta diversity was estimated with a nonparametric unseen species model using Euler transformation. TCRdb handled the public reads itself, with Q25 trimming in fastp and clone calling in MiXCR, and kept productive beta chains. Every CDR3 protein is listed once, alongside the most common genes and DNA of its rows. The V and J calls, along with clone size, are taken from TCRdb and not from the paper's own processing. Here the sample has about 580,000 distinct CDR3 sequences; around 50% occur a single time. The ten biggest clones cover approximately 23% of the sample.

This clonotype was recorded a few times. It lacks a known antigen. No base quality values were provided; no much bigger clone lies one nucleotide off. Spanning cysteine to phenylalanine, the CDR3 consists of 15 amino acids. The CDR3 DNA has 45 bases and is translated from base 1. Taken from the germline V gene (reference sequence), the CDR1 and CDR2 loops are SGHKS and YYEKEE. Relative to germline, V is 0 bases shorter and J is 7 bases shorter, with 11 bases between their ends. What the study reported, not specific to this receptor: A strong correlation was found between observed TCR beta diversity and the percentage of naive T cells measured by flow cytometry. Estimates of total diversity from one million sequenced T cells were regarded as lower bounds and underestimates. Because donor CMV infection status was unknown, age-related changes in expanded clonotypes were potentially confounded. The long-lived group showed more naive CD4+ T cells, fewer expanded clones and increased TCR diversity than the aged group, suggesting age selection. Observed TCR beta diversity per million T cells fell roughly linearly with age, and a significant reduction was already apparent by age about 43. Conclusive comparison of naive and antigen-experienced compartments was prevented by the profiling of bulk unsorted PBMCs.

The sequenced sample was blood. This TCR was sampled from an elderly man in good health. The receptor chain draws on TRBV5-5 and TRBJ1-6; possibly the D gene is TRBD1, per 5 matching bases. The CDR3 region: CASSLAGTENSPLHF. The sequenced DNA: TGTGCCAGCAGCTTGGCCGGGACGGAGAATTCACCCCTCCACTTT.